The T cell receptor (beta chain) under discussion was sequenced for a study of stem cell transplantation in POMP-related autoinflammatory disease. Study context: Impaired MHC class I-dependent CD8+ differentiation was hypothesized from defective thymoproteasomes. Neutrophil and platelet engraftment from the graft donor was 100% through one year after transplant. Study-level findings and limits: In PRAID patients, the number of distinct TRB V-J gene pairings was restricted. Across all analyzed T-cell subsets, patients with PRAID tended toward reduced diversity and increased clonality.

From germline, CDR1 is LNHNV and CDR2 YYDKDF (reference sequence). V shed 8 bases, J shed 8 bases, and the junction held 10 bases outside the gene matches. This CDR3 contains 14 residues. This clone was observed a single time. What it binds is not known. Measured with immunoSEQ multiplex PCR; TCRdb has only the in-frame clones, and not every one. The sample includes thousands of clones, roughly 85% of them seen just once. This chain links TRBV15 with TRBJ1-5; 9 bases are shared with TRBD1. This clonotype was sampled from a human patient with POMP-related autoinflammation and immune dysregulation (PRAID). The T cells may partly be graft donor cells. The sample consisted of CD8+ T cells from PBMCs, taken after stem cell transplantation. In DNA form, the CDR3 reads TGTGCCACCCGACCCGGGACAGGGTGGAAGCCCCAGCATTTT. Translating it yields CATRPGTGWKPQHF.